These T cell receptor beta chains were read from a single sample in a study of blood T cell repertoires in COVID-19. Clones were sequenced by immunoSEQ multiplex PCR, and TCRdb holds only the in-frame ones, with some missing. Of roughly 200,000 clones listed, approximately 86% were seen once; the top ten hold roughly a tenth. The sequenced material came from peripheral blood. Source of these receptors: a woman aged 45-65 years with COVID-19, enrolled during active disease. Each CDR3 is given with its conserved first and last residue. The D gene is left open where the match is weak. Only part of the rows carry a size: once, few, many, or a class if the clone is expanded.

>.|TRBV7-2|.|TRBJ2-3
CASSKDYITDTQYF
TGTGCCAGCAGCAAGGACTACATCACAGATACGCAGTATTTT
>.|TRBV11-3|TRBD2|TRBJ2-1
CASSPIGSGAYNEQFF
TGTGCCAGCAGTCCCATAGGTAGCGGGGCCTACAATGAGCAGTTCTTC
>.|TRBV19|.|TRBJ2-6
CASSIVKGPTSGANVLTF
TGTGCCAGTAGTATAGTGAAGGGGCCCACCTCTGGGGCCAACGTCCTGACTTTC
>.|TRBV7-6|TRBD2|TRBJ2-7
CASSPATSQRGASYEQYF
TGTGCCAGCAGCCCTGCAACCTCCCAGCGGGGCGCGTCCTACGAGCAGTACTTC
>few|TRBV19|.|TRBJ1-5
CASSPRQTLDQPQHF
TGTGCCAGTAGTCCCCGACAGACCCTCGATCAGCCCCAGCATTTT
>once|TRBV4-3|.|TRBJ2-1
CASSQGFRSNEQFF
TGCGCCAGCAGCCAAGGTTTTCGCAGTAACGAGCAGTTCTTC
>.|TRBV7-7|.|TRBJ2-1
CASSDTGAPGAEQFF
TGTGCCAGCAGCGACACAGGGGCGCCGGGGGCTGAGCAGTTCTTC
>.|TRBV7-9|TRBD2|TRBJ2-7
CASSSNHRLAGKGNEQYF
TGTGCCAGCAGCTCCAACCACAGACTAGCGGGGAAGGGAAACGAGCAGTACTTC
>.|TRBV5-4|.|TRBJ2-3
CASSPGSTDTQYF
TGTGCCAGCAGCCCAGGAAGCACAGATACGCAGTATTTT
>.|TRBV18|.|TRBJ1-3
CASSPSASASGNTIYF
TGTGCCAGCTCACCGTCTGCCAGTGCCTCTGGAAACACCATATATTTT
>few|TRBV12-5|.|TRBJ2-2
CASGLARAYTGELFF
TGTGCTAGTGGTTTGGCCAGGGCTTACACCGGGGAGCTGTTTTTT
>.|TRBV15|TRBD1|TRBJ2-1
CATSRDVGQGQDEQFF
TGTGCCACCAGCAGAGATGTTGGACAGGGCCAGGATGAGCAGTTCTTC
>.|TRBV24-1|TRBD1|TRBJ1-5
CATSEAGQGAGNQPQHF
TGTGCCACCAGTGAGGCCGGACAGGGGGCAGGCAATCAGCCCCAGCATTTT
>.|TRBV5-6|TRBD1|TRBJ1-1
CASSLAGTGGPKGAFF
TGTGCCAGCAGCTTGGCCGGGACAGGGGGCCCCAAAGGGGCTTTCTTT
>.|TRBV19|.|TRBJ1-4
CASSRNPGSEKLFF
TGTGCCAGTAGTCGTAACCCGGGGTCCGAAAAACTGTTTTTT
>.|TRBV10-3|TRBD1|TRBJ1-4
CAISEALTGLKEKLFF
TGTGCCATCAGTGAGGCTCTGACAGGGTTAAAAGAAAAACTGTTTTTT
>.|TRBV7-8|.|TRBJ1-2
CASDIGAGNGYTF
TGTGCCAGCGACATAGGGGCAGGGAATGGCTACACCTTC
>.|TRBV7-2|.|TRBJ1-2
CASSPRVTAGGYTF
TGTGCCAGCAGCCCCAGGGTCACGGCTGGGGGCTACACCTTC
>once|TRBV6-4|.|TRBJ1-2
CASSDSNPTYPHGYTF
TGTGCCAGCAGTGACTCGAATCCTACTTACCCCCATGGCTACACCTTC
>.|TRBV11-3|.|TRBJ2-1
CASSLGRGWNEQFF
TGTGCCAGCAGCTTAGGTCGGGGATGGAATGAGCAGTTCTTC
>.|TRBV29-1|TRBD2|TRBJ2-2
CSVALAVYGELFF
TGCAGCGTTGCACTAGCGGTTTACGGGGAGCTGTTTTTT
>.|TRBV12-5|.|TRBJ1-5
CASGFSGSNQPQHF
TGTGCTAGTGGTTTTTCAGGCTCCAATCAGCCCCAGCATTTT
>.|TRBV5-4|.|TRBJ2-3
CASSVPRIGVINTDTQYF
TGTGCCAGCAGCGTTCCCCGAATAGGGGTGATCAACACAGATACGCAGTATTTT
>.|TRBV30|.|TRBJ1-6
CAWRQGLAPLHF
TGTGCCTGGAGACAGGGTTTGGCACCCCTCCACTTT
>.|TRBV4-2|TRBD2|TRBJ2-2
CASSQRTSGVSTGELFF
TGTGCCAGCAGCCAAAGGACTAGCGGGGTTAGCACCGGGGAGCTGTTTTTT
>once|TRBV3-1/TRBV3-2|.|TRBJ1-4
CASSQGGLTNEKLFF
TGTGCCAGCAGCCAGGGAGGACTAACTAATGAAAAACTGTTTTTT
>few|TRBV6-2/TRBV6-3|TRBD1|TRBJ1-5
CASSYLGQSNQPQHF
TGTGCCAGCAGTTACCTGGGACAGTCCAATCAGCCCCAGCATTTT
>.|TRBV10-3|TRBD1|TRBJ1-5
CATSITGDNQLQHF
TGTGCCACCAGCATTACAGGGGACAATCAGCTCCAGCATTTT
>few|TRBV4-3|.|TRBJ1-2
CASSQDGQGSGGYTF
TGCGCCAGCAGCCAAGATGGTCAGGGTTCGGGTGGCTACACCTTC
>once|TRBV24-1|TRBD2|TRBJ2-3
CATSDLLGGADTQYF
TGTGCCACCAGTGATTTGCTGGGGGGGGCAGATACGCAGTATTTT
>.|TRBV24-1|.|TRBJ2-3
CATSGTGPNPTQYF
TGTGCCACCAGTGGAACAGGGCCGAATCCGACGCAGTATTTT
>.|TRBV19|TRBD1|TRBJ2-5
CASSRTGGKETQYF
TGTGCCAGTAGTAGAACAGGGGGCAAAGAGACCCAGTACTTC
>.|TRBV11-2|.|TRBJ2-2
CASSFRRPGTNTGELFF
TGTGCCAGCAGCTTCCGAAGGCCGGGGACGAACACCGGGGAGCTGTTTTTT
>.|TRBV27|.|TRBJ2-2
CASSLWSSGTGELFF
TGTGCCAGCAGTTTATGGTCTTCGGGCACCGGGGAGCTGTTTTTT
>once|TRBV18|.|TRBJ1-2
CASSPKGGVGYTF
TGTGCCAGCTCACCAAAAGGGGGGGTCGGCTACACCTTC
>.|TRBV29-1|.|TRBJ1-1
CSVGGNEAFF
TGCAGCGTTGGAGGCAACGAAGCTTTCTTT
>.|TRBV11-2|TRBD1|TRBJ2-2
CASSLGRDRVTGELFF
TGTGCCAGCAGCTTAGGGCGGGACAGGGTCACCGGGGAGCTGTTTTTT
>.|TRBV11-2|.|TRBJ2-3
CASSLDQAISDTQYF
TGTGCCAGCAGCTTAGATCAAGCTATTTCAGATACGCAGTATTTT
>.|TRBV2|.|TRBJ1-6
CASSGGGTSPLHF
TGTGCCAGCAGTGGGGGGGGGACTTCACCCCTCCACTTT
>.|TRBV18|.|TRBJ1-2
CASSTDLGNYGYTF
TGTGCCAGCTCGACAGATTTGGGGAACTATGGCTACACCTTC
>.|TRBV9|TRBD1|TRBJ2-2
CASSEKQGAMDTGELFF
TGTGCCAGCAGCGAAAAACAGGGGGCTATGGACACCGGGGAGCTGTTTTTT
>.|TRBV7-2|.|TRBJ2-7
CASTPTRDGGEQYF
TGTGCCAGCACCCCGACCCGGGACGGGGGCGAGCAGTACTTC
>.|TRBV19|.|TRBJ1-3
CASIDPRSPGNTIYF
TGTGCCAGTATTGATCCGAGGTCCCCTGGAAACACCATATATTTT
>.|TRBV19|.|TRBJ2-1
CASSSTSYNEQFF
TGTGCCAGTAGTTCTACGAGTTACAATGAGCAGTTCTTC
>once|TRBV28|.|TRBJ2-1
CASRAQWYNEQFF
TGTGCCAGCAGGGCTCAGTGGTACAATGAGCAGTTCTTC
>.|TRBV5-1|TRBD1|TRBJ2-6
CASSRRQGAGANVLTF
TGCGCCAGCAGCCGCAGACAGGGAGCTGGGGCCAACGTCCTGACTTTC
>.|TRBV19|.|TRBJ1-2
CASRRGDLGYTF
TGTGCCAGTAGACGGGGAGACCTCGGCTACACCTTC
>.|TRBV19|.|TRBJ2-1
CASSMGGGLYNEQFF
TGTGCCAGTAGTATGGGTGGGGGACTCTACAATGAGCAGTTCTTC
>.|TRBV19|.|TRBJ1-2
CASSIFPTNYGYTF
TGTGCCAGTAGTATTTTCCCAACTAACTATGGCTACACCTTC
>.|TRBV14|.|TRBJ2-1
CASTLGGRSSYNEQFF
TGTGCCAGCACCCTAGGAGGCCGTTCCTCCTACAATGAGCAGTTCTTC
>.|TRBV3-1/TRBV3-2|TRBD2|TRBJ2-3
CASSQEAERGTQYF
TGTGCCAGCAGCCAAGAGGCAGAGCGGGGTACGCAGTATTTT
>.|TRBV19|.|TRBJ2-1
CASSIQGTNEQFF
TGTGCCAGTAGTATACAGGGGACCAATGAGCAGTTCTTC
>.|TRBV12-5|TRBD2|TRBJ2-7
CASGPALAGAHYEQYF
TGTGCTAGTGGTCCCGCACTAGCGGGGGCTCACTACGAGCAGTACTTC
>.|TRBV4-2|.|TRBJ1-2
CASSQEVRTPYGYTF
TGTGCCAGCAGCCAAGAGGTCAGAACCCCCTATGGCTACACCTTC